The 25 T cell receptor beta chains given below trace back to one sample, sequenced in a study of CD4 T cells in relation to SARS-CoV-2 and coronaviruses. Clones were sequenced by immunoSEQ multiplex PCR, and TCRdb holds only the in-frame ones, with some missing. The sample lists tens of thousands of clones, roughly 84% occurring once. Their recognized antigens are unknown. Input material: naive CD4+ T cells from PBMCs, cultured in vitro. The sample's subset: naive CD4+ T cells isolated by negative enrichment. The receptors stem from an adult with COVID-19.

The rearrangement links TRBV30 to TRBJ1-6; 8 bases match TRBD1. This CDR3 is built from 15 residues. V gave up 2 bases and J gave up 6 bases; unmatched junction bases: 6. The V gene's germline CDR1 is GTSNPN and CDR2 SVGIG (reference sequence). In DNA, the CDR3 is TGTGCCTGGAGTTACGGGACAGGCACTAATTCACCCCTCCACTTT. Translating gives CAWSYGTGTNSPLHF.

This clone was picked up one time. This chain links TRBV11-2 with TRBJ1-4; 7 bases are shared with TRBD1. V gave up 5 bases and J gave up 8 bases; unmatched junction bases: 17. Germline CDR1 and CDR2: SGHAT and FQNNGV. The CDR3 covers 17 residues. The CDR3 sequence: CASSVPPLRQGGEKLFF. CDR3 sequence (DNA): TGTGCCAGCAGCGTCCCCCCCCTGCGACAGGGTGGCGAAAAACTGTTTTTT.

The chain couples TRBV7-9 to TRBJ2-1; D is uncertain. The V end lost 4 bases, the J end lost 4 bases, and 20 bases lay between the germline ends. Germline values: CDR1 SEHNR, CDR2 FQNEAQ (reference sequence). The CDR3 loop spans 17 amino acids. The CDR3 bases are TGTGCCAGCAGCTCCTCTCGGTTGGCGGCGGATTACAATGAGCAGTTCTTC. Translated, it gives CASSSSRLAADYNEQFF.

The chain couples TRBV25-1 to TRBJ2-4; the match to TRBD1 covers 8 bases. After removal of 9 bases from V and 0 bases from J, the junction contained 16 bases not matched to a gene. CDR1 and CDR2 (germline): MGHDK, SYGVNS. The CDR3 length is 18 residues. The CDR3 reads CASARTGSPDLAKNIQYF. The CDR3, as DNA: TGTGCCAGTGCGCGGACAGGGAGCCCTGATCTAGCCAAAAACATTCAGTACTTC.

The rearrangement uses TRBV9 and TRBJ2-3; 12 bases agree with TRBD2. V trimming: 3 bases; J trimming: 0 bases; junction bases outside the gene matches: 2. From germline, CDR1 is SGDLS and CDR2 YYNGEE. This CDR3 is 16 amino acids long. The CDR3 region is CASSGTSGGSTDTQYF. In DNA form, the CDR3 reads TGTGCCAGCAGCGGAACTAGCGGGGGGAGCACAGATACGCAGTATTTT.

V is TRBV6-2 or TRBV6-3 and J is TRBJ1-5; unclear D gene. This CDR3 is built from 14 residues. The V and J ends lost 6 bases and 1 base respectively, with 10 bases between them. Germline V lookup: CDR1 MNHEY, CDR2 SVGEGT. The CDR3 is CASSSFLSNQPQHF. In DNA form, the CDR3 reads TGTGCCAGCAGCTCTTTTCTCAGCAATCAGCCCCAGCATTTT.

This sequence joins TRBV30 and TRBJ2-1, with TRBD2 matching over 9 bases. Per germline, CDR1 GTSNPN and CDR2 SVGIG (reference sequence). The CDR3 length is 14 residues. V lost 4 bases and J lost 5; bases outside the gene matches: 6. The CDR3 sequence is CAWTGTSIDNEQFF. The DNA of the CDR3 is TGTGCCTGGACCGGGACTAGCATCGACAATGAGCAGTTCTTC.

Here the CDR3 reads CATFSMGLDTQYF. The CDR3 DNA is TGTGCCACCTTCTCCATGGGATTGGATACGCAGTATTTT. The rearrangement uses TRBV6-6 and TRBJ2-3, with no clear D. V lost 10 bases and J 6 bases, leaving 17 bases between the germline ends. CDR1 is MNHNY, CDR2 SVGAGI, per germline (reference sequence). This CDR3 comprises 13 residues.

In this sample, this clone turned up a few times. This chain's CDR3 is CASRRTDSGNTIYF. The CDR3 DNA follows: TGTGCCAGCAGAAGGACAGACTCTGGAAACACCATATATTTT. The chain links TRBV6-5 to TRBJ1-3; tentative D call: TRBD1 (6 bases). From germline, CDR1 is MNHEY and CDR2 SVGAGI. The CDR3 runs 14 residues. Between the trimmed V and J ends, which lost 6 bases and 0 bases, there was a span of 9 bases.

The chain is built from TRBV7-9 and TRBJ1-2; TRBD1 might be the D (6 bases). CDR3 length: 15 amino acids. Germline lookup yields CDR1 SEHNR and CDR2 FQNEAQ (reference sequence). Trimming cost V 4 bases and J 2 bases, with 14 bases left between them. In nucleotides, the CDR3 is TGTGCCAGCAGCTCCCTAGGGAGGGGGAACTATGGCTACACCTTC. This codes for CASSSLGRGNYGYTF. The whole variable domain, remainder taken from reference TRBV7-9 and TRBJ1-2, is DTGVSQNPRHKITKRGQNVTFRCDPISEHNRLYWYRQTLGQGPEFLTYFQNEAQLEKSRLLSDRFSAERPKGSFSTLEIQRTEQGDSAMYLCASSSLGRGNYGYTFGSGTRLTVV.

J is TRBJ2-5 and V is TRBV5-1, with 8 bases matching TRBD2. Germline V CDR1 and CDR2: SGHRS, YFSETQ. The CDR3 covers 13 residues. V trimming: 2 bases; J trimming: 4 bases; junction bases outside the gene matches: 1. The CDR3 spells CASSFAGGETQYF. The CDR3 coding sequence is TGCGCCAGCAGCTTCGCGGGAGGAGAGACCCAGTACTTC. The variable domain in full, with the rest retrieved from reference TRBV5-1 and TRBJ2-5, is KAGVTQTPRYLIKTRGQQVTLSCSPISGHRSVSWYQQTPGQGLQFLFEYFSETQRNKGNFPGRFSGRQFSNSRSEMNVSTLELGDSALYLCASSFAGGETQYFGPGTRLLVL.

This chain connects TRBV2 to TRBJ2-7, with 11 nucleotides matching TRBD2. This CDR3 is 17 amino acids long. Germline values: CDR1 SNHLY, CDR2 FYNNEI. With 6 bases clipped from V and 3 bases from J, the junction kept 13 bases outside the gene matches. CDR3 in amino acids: CASRPTAGTSGFYEQYF. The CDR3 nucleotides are TGTGCCAGCAGGCCAACCGCCGGGACTAGCGGATTCTACGAGCAGTACTTC.

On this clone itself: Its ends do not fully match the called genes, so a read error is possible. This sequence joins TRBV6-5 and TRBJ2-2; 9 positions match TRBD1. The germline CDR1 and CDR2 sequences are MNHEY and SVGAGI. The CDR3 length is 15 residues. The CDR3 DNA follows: TGTGCCAGCAGCTACTTGACAGGGGGGGCCGGGGAGCTGTTTTTT. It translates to CASSYLTGGAGELFF.

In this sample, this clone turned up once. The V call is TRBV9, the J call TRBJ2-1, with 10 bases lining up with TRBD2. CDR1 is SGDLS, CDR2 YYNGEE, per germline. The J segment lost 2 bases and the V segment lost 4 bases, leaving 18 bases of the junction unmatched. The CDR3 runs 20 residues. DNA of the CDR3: TGTGCCAGCAGCCCGAGGGGGGGTCTAGCGGGAGATTGGACCTACAATGAGCAGTTCTTC. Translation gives CASSPRGGLAGDWTYNEQFF.

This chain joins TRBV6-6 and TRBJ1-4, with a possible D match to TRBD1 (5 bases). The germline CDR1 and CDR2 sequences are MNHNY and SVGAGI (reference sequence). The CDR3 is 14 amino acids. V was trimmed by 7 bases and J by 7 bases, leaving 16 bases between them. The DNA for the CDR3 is TGTGCCAGCACCGGGACGAGCTCCCCTGAAAAACTGTTTTTT. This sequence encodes CASTGTSSPEKLFF.

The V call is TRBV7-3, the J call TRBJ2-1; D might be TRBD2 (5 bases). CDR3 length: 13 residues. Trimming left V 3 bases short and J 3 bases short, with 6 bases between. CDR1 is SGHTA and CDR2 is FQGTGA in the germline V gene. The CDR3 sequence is CASSLEVYNEQFF. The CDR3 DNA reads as TGTGCCAGCAGCTTGGAGGTCTACAATGAGCAGTTCTTC.

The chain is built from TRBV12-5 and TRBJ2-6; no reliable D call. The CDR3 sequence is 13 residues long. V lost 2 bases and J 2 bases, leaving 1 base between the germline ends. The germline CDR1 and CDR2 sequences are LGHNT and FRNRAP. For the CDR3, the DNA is TGTGCTAGTGGTTTGACTGGGGCCAACGTCCTGACTTTC. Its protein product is CASGLTGANVLTF. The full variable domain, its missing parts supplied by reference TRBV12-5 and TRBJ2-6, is DARVTQTPRHKVTEMGQEVTMRCQPILGHNTVFWYRQTMMQGLELLAYFRNRAPLDDSGMPKDRFSAEMPDATLATLKIQPSEPRDSAVYFCASGLTGANVLTFGAGSRLTVL.

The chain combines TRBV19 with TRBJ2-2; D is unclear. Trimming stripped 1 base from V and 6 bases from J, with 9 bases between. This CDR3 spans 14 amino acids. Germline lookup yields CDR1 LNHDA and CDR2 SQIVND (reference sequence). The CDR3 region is CASSIAQSAGELFF. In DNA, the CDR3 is TGTGCCAGTAGTATAGCCCAGTCGGCCGGGGAGCTGTTTTTT.

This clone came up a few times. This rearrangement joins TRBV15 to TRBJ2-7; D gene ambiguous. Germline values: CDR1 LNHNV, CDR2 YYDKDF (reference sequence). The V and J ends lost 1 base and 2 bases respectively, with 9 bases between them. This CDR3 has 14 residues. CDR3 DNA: TGTGCCACCAGCAGAGTTGGGCATGCCTACGAGCAGTACTTC. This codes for CATSRVGHAYEQYF. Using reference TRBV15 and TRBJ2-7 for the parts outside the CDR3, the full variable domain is DAMVIQNPRYQVTQFGKPVTLSCSQTLNHNVMYWYQQKSSQAPKLLFHYYDKDFNNEADTPDNFQSRRPNTSFCFLDIRSPGLGDTAMYLCATSRVGHAYEQYFGPGTRLTVT.

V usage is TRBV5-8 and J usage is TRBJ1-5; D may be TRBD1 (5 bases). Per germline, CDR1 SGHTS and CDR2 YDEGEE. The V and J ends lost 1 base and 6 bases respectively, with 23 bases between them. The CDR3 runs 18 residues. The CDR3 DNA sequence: TGTGCCAGCAGCTTGCTGGTAACTTTAGGTGGGGCTGGTCAGCCCCAGCATTTT. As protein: CASSLLVTLGGAGQPQHF.

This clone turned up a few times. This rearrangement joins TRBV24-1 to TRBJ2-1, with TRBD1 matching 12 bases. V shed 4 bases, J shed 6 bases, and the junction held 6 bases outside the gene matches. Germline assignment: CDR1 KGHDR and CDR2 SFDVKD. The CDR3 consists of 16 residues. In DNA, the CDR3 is TGTGCCACCAGTGACCCTACGGGACAGGGGGCCAATGAGCAGTTCTTC. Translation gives CATSDPTGQGANEQFF.

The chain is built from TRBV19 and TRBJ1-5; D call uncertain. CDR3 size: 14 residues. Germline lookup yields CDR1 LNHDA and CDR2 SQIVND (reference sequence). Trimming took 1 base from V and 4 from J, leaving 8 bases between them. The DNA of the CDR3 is TGTGCCAGTAGTATAGCCGGAACTAATCAGCCCCAGCATTTT. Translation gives CASSIAGTNQPQHF.

The CDR3 sequence: CSVVGNSGANVLTF. Written as DNA, the CDR3 is TGCAGCGTTGTTGGGAACTCTGGGGCCAACGTCCTGACTTTC. The chain recombines TRBV29-1 with TRBJ2-6; D remains ambiguous. The CDR3 sequence is 14 residues long. Germline CDR1 and CDR2: SQVTM and ANQGSEA. V was trimmed by 4 bases and J by 0 bases, leaving 7 bases between them.

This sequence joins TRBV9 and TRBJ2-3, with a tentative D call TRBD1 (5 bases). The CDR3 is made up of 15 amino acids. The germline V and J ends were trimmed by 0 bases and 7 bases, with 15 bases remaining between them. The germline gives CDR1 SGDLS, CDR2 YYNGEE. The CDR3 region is CASSVGGALIYTQYF. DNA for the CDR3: TGTGCCAGCAGCGTAGGTGGGGCACTAATTTATACGCAGTATTTT.

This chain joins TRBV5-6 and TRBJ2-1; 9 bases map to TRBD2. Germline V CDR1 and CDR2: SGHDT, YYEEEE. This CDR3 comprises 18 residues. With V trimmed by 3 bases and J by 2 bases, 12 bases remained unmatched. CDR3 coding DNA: TGTGCCAGCAGCTCCGAGTATAGAGCGGGAGGCCCCTACAATGAGCAGTTCTTC. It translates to CASSSEYRAGGPYNEQFF.